This TCR beta chain was documented in a study of OX40 agonist ivuxolimab in advanced cancers. Study results and caveats: Specificity for antigen went undetermined in the expanded peripheral T cells.

J was trimmed by 4 bases and V by 1 base; bases with no gene match: 5. This CDR3 has 15 residues. CDR1 is LNHDA and CDR2 is SQIVND in the germline V gene (reference sequence). Clones were read by immunoSEQ multiplex PCR, and TCRdb kept only the in-frame ones, dropping some. Of 12,000 to 15,000 clones in the sample, around 93% were seen once. Regarding this clone: Its antigen is currently unknown.

The J gene is TRBJ1-1, the V gene TRBV19, with 8 bases aligning to TRBD1. The TCR sequence derives from an adult with an advanced solid tumor such as melanoma, head and neck, liver or kidney cancer. Specimen: CD4+ or CD8+ T cells sorted from blood, collected in a trial of the OX40 agonist ivuxolimab. CDR3 DNA sequence: TGTGCCAGTAGTATAGGCGACAGGGGTATCACTGAAGCTTTCTTT. It codes for CASSIGDRGITEAFF.